The 7 T cell receptor beta chains below all came from one sample that was sequenced in a study of human T cells and chemical hapten exposure. The time point: patch test 1, 2 weeks after DPC sensitization. Treatment noted: therapeutic diphenylcyclopropenone sensitization with weekly scalp DPC. MiXCR, run by TCRdb on the RACE reads, gives a single entry per CDR3 protein. This table holds roughly 100,000 distinct CDR3 sequences, 9.5% to 12% found once. The source was whole blood, collected in connection with sensitization to the hapten diphenylcyclopropenone (DPC). Every receptor here comes from a woman aged 40 to 55 with alopecia areata. Some clones in this sample may be carry-over from other donors' samples.

This clonotype was detected a few times. The chain has TRBV12-3 or TRBV12-4 and TRBJ2-7; D may match TRBD1 or TRBD2 (5 bases each). V was shortened by 5 bases and J by 3 bases, with 14 bases between the two germline ends. The CDR3 totals 14 residues. CDR3 loop: CASSVLGGSYEQYF. The CDR3 region has the DNA TGTGCCAGCAGTGTACTTGGGGGTAGCTACGAGCAGTACTTC.

This clonotype was seen ten or more times. The chain has TRBV27 and TRBJ2-7; D is ambiguous. CDR1 and CDR2 (germline): MNHEY, SMNVEV (reference sequence). The V end was cut by 7 bases, the J end by 2 bases, with 9 bases between. CDR3 length: 12 residues. In DNA, the CDR3 is TGTGCCAGCAACGTATTCCCCTACGAGCAGTACTTC. Protein product: CASNVFPYEQYF.

The gene calls are TRBV5-1 and TRBJ2-1; D is unclear. Germline loops: CDR1 SGHRS, CDR2 YFSETQ. Trimming cost V 0 bases and J 10 bases, with 8 bases left between them. The CDR3 totals 12 residues. In DNA form, the CDR3 reads TGCGCCAGCAGCTTGGTAGCTAACGAGCAGTTCTTC. Translation gives CASSLVANEQFF.

The CDR3 spells CSARDAAGSSYNEQFF. DNA for the CDR3: TGCAGTGCTAGAGATGCAGCGGGGAGCTCCTACAATGAGCAGTTCTTC. The chain carries TRBV20-1 and TRBJ2-1, with 7 positions matching TRBD2. Germline CDR1 is DFQATT and CDR2 is SNEGSKA (reference sequence). This CDR3 spans 16 amino acids. Trimming removed 0 bases from V and 0 bases from J; junction bases left unmatched: 5.

This clonotype was counted many times. The CDR3 spells CASSQGGGTSTDTQYF. The CDR3 coding sequence is TGTGCCAGCAGCCAAGGTGGGGGAACTAGCACAGATACGCAGTATTTT. The V gene is TRBV4-2, the J gene TRBJ2-3; D could derive from TRBD1 or TRBD2 (5 bases each). Germline V gene data show CDR1 as LGHNA and CDR2 as YNFKEQ. Trimming left V 1 base short and J 0 bases short, with 11 bases between. This CDR3 is built from 16 residues.

The table lists this clonotype with a few counts. At one of its ends the junction is not consistent with the germline gene, which may arise from a read error. The rearrangement joins TRBV30 to TRBJ2-7; 10 bases agree with TRBD2. The length of the CDR3 is 14 residues. CDR1 is GTSNPN, CDR2 SVGIG, per germline (reference sequence). The CDR3 protein is CALSRVAGGDEQYF. The DNA for the CDR3 is TGTGCCTTGAGTAGGGTAGCGGGAGGTGACGAGCAGTACTTC.

V is TRBV30 and J is TRBJ2-7, with D perhaps given as TRBD1 or TRBD2 (5 bases each). The CDR3 sequence is 14 residues long. Germline assignment: CDR1 GTSNPN and CDR2 SVGIG (reference sequence). Between the trimmed V and J ends, which lost 2 bases and 2 bases, there was a span of 13 bases. The CDR3 coding sequence is TGTGCCTGGAGTCCTCCAGGGACCCCCTACGAGCAGTACTTC. This encodes CAWSPPGTPYEQYF.